This entry lists 13 T cell receptor beta chains sequenced from one sample in a study of T-cell reconstitution after alpha-beta-depleted transplantation in children (TCRdb year 2016). The treatment or condition label, as the study defines it: allogeneic hematopoietic cell transplantation with graft depleted of TCRalphabeta T cells and CD19 B cells. The protocol used for the library was PCR. Sequenced using an Illumina HiSeq 2500. TCR library preparation used molecular barcoding, with unique molecular identifiers applied to normalize quantification of the TCRbeta repertoire. The public reads were run again by TCRdb, first through fastp at Q25 and then through MiXCR, and only productive beta chains were kept. Under each unique CDR3 protein, matching rows form one entry showing the most common genes and DNA. Counted in this sample were 250,000 to 300,000 distinct CDR3 sequences; roughly 12% of them appeared once. The top ten clones comprise about a quarter of the sample.

The sample in question was peripheral blood, obtained 180 days after TCRalphabeta/CD19-depleted stem cell transplant. Receptors were obtained from a male patient between 2 and 10 years old who had a stem cell transplant for chronic granulomatous disease, so the T cells may come from the graft donor.

The table lists this clonotype with many counts. In DNA form, the CDR3 reads TGCAGCGTCGCGACTTGCAATCAGCCCCAGCATTTT. It codes for CSVATCNQPQHF. The J gene is TRBJ1-5, the V gene TRBV29-1; D uncertain. Per germline, CDR1 SQVTM and CDR2 ANQGSEA. Trimming took off 6 bases at V and 2 bases at J, with 8 bases between the two ends. This CDR3 is built from 12 residues.

V and J are TRBV7-9 and TRBJ2-7; D uncertain. The CDR3 spans 13 residues. Germline lookup yields CDR1 SEHNR and CDR2 FQNEAQ (reference sequence). Trimming pared 5 bases from V and 6 bases from J, leaving 14 bases between. The CDR3: CASSGNTEREQYF. The CDR3 nucleotides are TGTGCCAGCAGCGGTAATACGGAGCGCGAGCAGTACTTC.

This clonotype was recorded at least ten times. The chain recombines TRBV27 with TRBJ1-2; no definite D call. The germline CDR1 and CDR2 sequences are MNHEY and SMNVEV (reference sequence). The CDR3 contains 13 residues. Trimming took 6 bases from V and 10 from J, leaving 18 bases between them. CDR3 DNA: TGTGCCAGCAGAAAAATTGGTGGGAGAGACTACACCTTC. Translated, it gives CASRKIGGRDYTF.

This clonotype has only one observation. This could be a read error, since a much larger clone is one nucleotide away. The rearrangement uses TRBV20-1 and TRBJ2-1; TRBD2 agrees at 8 bases. Germline CDR1 and CDR2: DFQATT and SNEGSKA (reference sequence). The CDR3 sequence is 15 residues long. As DNA, the CDR3 is TGCAGTGCTAGTGGGGGACTAGGTGTGTACAATGAGCAGCTCTTC. Translating gives CSASGGLGVYNEQLF.

This clonotype came up many times. The chain employs TRBV2 and TRBJ2-5; TRBD2 is a possible D gene (5 bases). CDR1 and CDR2 from the germline V gene are SNHLY and FYNNEI. CDR3 length equals 14 residues. Trimming shortened V by 1 base and J by 7 bases, and 13 bases separated the two germline ends. CDR3 DNA sequence: TGTGCCAGCAGTGAAGAAGTGCCGGGGATGACCCAGTACTTC. Amino acid sequence: CASSEEVPGMTQYF.

This chain's CDR3 is CASSSTKQGPSYEQYF. The DNA of the CDR3 is TGTGCCAGCAGTTCTACCAAACAGGGGCCCTCCTACGAGCAGTACTTC. This chain connects TRBV28 to TRBJ2-7; 7 positions match TRBD1. Per the germline V gene, CDR1 is MDHEN and CDR2 is SYDVKM. This CDR3 is 16 amino acids long. The junction had 9 bases not matched to a gene; V was cut back by 4 bases and J by 0 bases.

This clonotype was seen ten or more times. The rearrangement joins TRBV29-1 to TRBJ2-3, with D possibly TRBD1 on 6 matching bases. The better agreement between TRBJ1-5 and the DNA end casts doubt on the J call. CDR3 length: 13 residues. Germline values: CDR1 SQVTM, CDR2 ANQGSEA. The DNA of the CDR3 is TGCAGCGTTGGGACAGCCCAAACAGATACGCAGCATTTT. It translates to CSVGTAQTDTQHF.

This clonotype was detected many times. The V and J genes are TRBV16 and TRBJ2-7; 7 bases agree with TRBD2. V dropped 1 base and J dropped 1; count of bases not matched to a gene: 4. The V gene's germline CDR1 is KGHSY and CDR2 FQNENV. The CDR3 length is 15 residues. The CDR3 nucleotides read TGTGCCAGCAGCCAATTCCAGCGGGATTCCTACGAGCAGTACTTC. It codes for CASSQFQRDSYEQYF.

This clonotype has at least ten counts. This rearrangement joins TRBV7-8 to TRBJ2-7; D gene uncertain. This CDR3 contains 15 residues. Deletions cut 0 bases from V and 3 bases from J, with 12 bases between. Germline CDR1 and CDR2: SGHVS and FQNEAQ. CDR3 region: CASSLAGSPIYEQYF. In DNA, the CDR3 is TGTGCCAGCAGCTTAGCTGGCAGCCCAATCTACGAGCAGTACTTC.

There are many counts of this clonotype. The chain employs TRBV9 and TRBJ2-2; the D is unclear. Germline loops: CDR1 SGDLS, CDR2 YYNGEE. Trimming removed 0 bases from V and 2 bases from J, with 5 bases in between. This CDR3 has 14 residues. CDR3 region: CASSVGHNTGELFF. In nucleotides, the CDR3 is TGTGCCAGCAGCGTAGGACACAACACCGGGGAGCTGTTTTTT.

This clonotype was seen repeatedly, ten times or more. The chain is built from TRBV25-1 and TRBJ2-1; 7 bases map to TRBD1. The CDR3 has 14 amino acids. The ends lost 3 bases at V and 4 bases at J; junction bases unmatched: 3. Germline CDR1 reads MGHDK; CDR2 reads SYGVNS. CDR3 protein: CASSEDRTYNEQFF. CDR3 sequence (DNA): TGTGCCAGCAGTGAGGACAGGACATACAATGAGCAGTTCTTC.

This clonotype appeared many times. The chain uses TRBV28 and TRBJ2-7; D possibly corresponds to TRBD1 (5 bases). The CDR3 spans 14 residues. The germline CDR1 and CDR2 sequences are MDHEN and SYDVKM. V dropped 5 bases and J dropped 5 bases, with 16 bases sitting between them. The CDR3 here is CASSPHGRVNEQYF. The CDR3, as DNA: TGTGCCAGCAGTCCCCATGGCAGGGTGAACGAGCAGTACTTC.

This clonotype came up a few times. The chain uses TRBV20-1 and TRBJ2-1; possibly TRBD1 for D (6 bases). V was shortened by 0 bases and J by 8 bases, with 20 bases between the two germline ends. Germline V gene lookup returns CDR1 DFQATT and CDR2 SNEGSKA (reference sequence). CDR3 length: 16 amino acids. CDR3 region: CSARDHDRLLNDEQFF. CDR3 nucleotides: TGCAGTGCTAGAGACCACGACAGGCTCCTGAACGATGAGCAGTTCTTC.